The T cell receptor beta chain under discussion was sequenced for a study of CD8+ T cells in alopecia areata. RNA was extracted and reverse transcribed into cDNA as the sequencing template. The assay was immunoSEQ multiplex PCR, and TCRdb's table has in-frame clones only and misses some. The sample records 150,000 to 200,000 clones, less than 80% being singletons. This clone came up a few times. The target antigen is unknown. Germline V lookup: CDR1 MNHEY, CDR2 SMNVEV (reference sequence). The CDR3 extends over 14 amino acids. The V gene end was trimmed by 5 bases and the J gene end by 7 bases; junction bases not matched to a gene: 9. Study findings and constraints: Lesional scalp exceeded normal scalp in clonality, especially in alopecia totalis/universalis.

The chain has TRBV27 and TRBJ1-2; 8 bases fit TRBD1. The material sequenced was CD8+ T cells sorted from blood, taken at week 0. The clonotype originates from a human donor with alopecia areata. The CDR3: CASSPGTGTGGYTF. The DNA of the CDR3 is TGTGCCAGCAGTCCGGGGACAGGAACGGGTGGCTACACCTTC.